Described below is a single T cell receptor (beta chain) sequence and its context. Its antigen is still unknown. Every bit of the isolated RNA underwent reverse transcription, so sequencing read expressed TCRB transcripts. The protocol was immunoSEQ multiplex PCR, while the TCRdb copy is restricted to in-frame clones and leaves out a portion. This table holds fewer than 70,000 clones, about 60% found once. Purity of each sorted population was above 95%. This specimen belongs to a study of beta chain features in type 1 diabetes. Overall study context: What patients shared with healthy donors was a similar profile of age, gender and cell yields.

Study findings and constraints: Lower insertion and higher deletion counts appeared at VDJ junctions in type 1 diabetes patients. PCR might pick shorter templates more often, in the same way for patients and controls. Shorter TCRB CDR3s, moderately but significantly so, marked every one of the four CD4+ subsets in Type 1 diabetes patients.

The CDR3 extends over 15 amino acids. The germline V gene encodes CDR1 SQVTM and CDR2 ANQGSEA. J gave up 6 bases and V 6 bases, and 9 bases lay outside the gene matches. The rearrangement links TRBV29-1 to TRBJ2-1, with TRBD1 matching over 12 bases. The sequence was collected from a woman aged 30 to 39 with type 1 diabetes. Source material: stem cell memory CD4+ T cells from blood. For the CDR3, the DNA is TGCAGCGTCGAGGGGGACAGGGGGCATGCCAATGAGCAGTTCTTC. Amino acids: CSVEGDRGHANEQFF.